The 8 T cell receptor beta chains in this list originate from one sample, sequenced in a study of blood T cell repertoires in COVID-19. Generated by immunoSEQ multiplex PCR, the TCRdb table keeps only in-frame clones and is missing some. In the table there are around 150,000 clones, roughly 84% of which are singletons. Sequencing used peripheral blood. These receptors came from a woman in her sixties or seventies with COVID-19, enrolled during active disease.

J is TRBJ1-1 and V is TRBV10-3; 7 bases line up with TRBD1. Germline V gene lookup returns CDR1 ENHRY and CDR2 SYGVKD. V shed 4 bases and J 3 bases; nucleotides not matched to a gene: 2. This CDR3 contains 13 residues. This CDR3 reads CAISGQGDTEAFF. CDR3 in DNA: TGTGCCATCAGTGGGCAGGGGGACACTGAAGCTTTCTTT.

J is TRBJ1-1 and V is TRBV9, with a possible D match to TRBD1 (5 bases). Germline V gives CDR1 SGDLS, CDR2 YYNGEE. With 3 bases removed from V and 11 bases from J, the gap between germline ends came to 17 bases. The CDR3 has 13 amino acids. The CDR3 nucleotides are TGTGCCAGCAGCGAGTCAACCGGGGGGTTGGCTTTCTTT. This sequence encodes CASSESTGGLAFF.

This clone was detected many times. As DNA, the CDR3 is TGTGCCAGCAGCCAAGACGGGGGAGGCTACACCTTC. Translated, it gives CASSQDGGGYTF. J is TRBJ1-2 and V is TRBV3-1 (or the pseudogene TRBV3-2), with D possibly matching TRBD1 (5 bases). Germline V gene sequence: CDR1 LGHDT, CDR2 YNNKEL (reference sequence). CDR3 length: 12 amino acids. Trimming stripped 0 bases from V and 8 bases from J, with 7 bases between.

This chain connects TRBV5-1 to TRBJ2-7; D might be TRBD1 (6 bases). Looked up from germline, CDR1 is SGHRS and CDR2 is YFSETQ. The CDR3 is 13 amino acids. The V end lost 1 base, the J end lost 5 bases, and 10 bases lay between the germline ends. CDR3 residues: CASSLQGPDEQYV. The CDR3 coding sequence is TGCGCCAGCAGCTTGCAGGGGCCGGACGAGCAGTACGTC.

The CDR3 DNA follows: TGCGCCAGCAGCGCGGGTAGTGGCAGAACGGCATATAATTCACCCCTCCACTTT. Translation: CASSAGSGRTAYNSPLHF. The genes are TRBV5-1 and TRBJ1-6; D is undetermined. Trimming removed 4 bases at V and 4 bases at J, with 21 bases between. The CDR3 is 18 residues long. Germline CDR1 and CDR2: SGHRS and YFSETQ. The complete variable domain, with remaining parts taken from reference TRBV5-1 and TRBJ1-6, reads KAGVTQTPRYLIKTRGQQVTLSCSPISGHRSVSWYQQTPGQGLQFLFEYFSETQRNKGNFPGRFSGRQFSNSRSEMNVSTLELGDSALYLCASSAGSGRTAYNSPLHFGNGTRLTVT.

The rearrangement links TRBV18 to TRBJ1-2, with 8 bases aligning to TRBD1. Germline CDR1 is KGHSH and CDR2 is LQKENI. The ends lost 3 bases at V and 4 bases at J; junction bases unmatched: 7. This CDR3 contains 15 residues. In DNA, the CDR3 is TGTGCCAGCTCACCTACGGACAGGGTGGGCTATGGCTACACCTTC. Residues: CASSPTDRVGYGYTF.

This sequence joins TRBV18 and TRBJ1-5; D is perhaps TRBD1 (6 bases). Germline lookup yields CDR1 KGHSH and CDR2 LQKENI. The CDR3 extends over 14 amino acids. Trimming removed 3 bases from V and 4 bases from J, with 10 bases in between. The CDR3 protein is CASSPKTGNQPQHF. The CDR3 DNA sequence: TGTGCCAGCTCACCTAAAACAGGGAATCAGCCCCAGCATTTT.

Here the CDR3 DNA reads TGTGCCAGCAGTGAAAAAGGGGCTGGGGCCAACGTCCTGACTTTC. This sequence encodes CASSEKGAGANVLTF. This chain links TRBV6-1 with TRBJ2-6; tentative D call: TRBD1 (5 bases). Germline V gene lookup returns CDR1 MNHNS and CDR2 SASEGT. The CDR3 is 15 amino acids. Trimming cost V 2 bases and J 2 bases, with 7 bases left between them.